This TCR beta chain comes out of a study of cytomegalovirus exposure and HLA in healthy donors. The PCR ran on 60 Vbeta and 13 Jbeta primers. Clones were read by immunoSEQ multiplex PCR, and TCRdb kept only the in-frame ones, dropping some. There are 200,000 to 300,000 clones in the sample; about 83% occur only once, and about 2% lies in the top ten. The V end lost 3 bases, the J end lost 9 bases, and 18 bases lay between the germline ends. CDR3 length: 16 amino acids. CDR1 MNHEY and CDR2 SMNVEV come from the germline V gene (reference sequence). The sequence was obtained from a woman aged 40 to 49 in good health and CMV-seropositive. The sequenced sample consisted of PBMCs. V is TRBV27 and J is TRBJ1-6; a weak D match, TRBD1 (6 bases). CDR3 in DNA: TGTGCCAGCAGTTTTCGGGGACAAGGTTTGGCTTCACCCCTCCACTTT. Its translation: CASSFRGQGLASPLHF.